This T cell receptor beta chain derives from a study of T cells in Graves' hyperthyroidism and ophthalmopathy. A single count supports this clonotype. What it binds is unknown. Amplified TCR beta CDR3 regions came from RNA transcripts. During a first-round RT-PCR of the TCR CDR3, the HTBI primer set was used. TCRdb ran MiXCR on the multiplex PCR reads and lists one entry per CDR3 protein. This table holds about 300,000 distinct CDR3 sequences, 10% to 15% found once. Study-level points and caveats: Stable hyperthyroidism was told apart from ophthalmopathy by a model built on 13 V-J features.

Subjects aged 18 to 65 presented with newly diagnosed hyperthyroidism of less than 2 months' duration. Blood was sampled at initial diagnosis of hyperthyroidism, prior to onset of any ophthalmopathy symptoms. With 6 bases clipped from V and 6 bases from J, the junction kept 14 bases outside the gene matches. The germline V gene encodes CDR1 DFQATT and CDR2 SNEGSKA (reference sequence). There are 17 residues in the CDR3. The sequence came from a woman in her 30s with Graves' hyperthyroidism that later progressed to Graves' ophthalmopathy. The chain has TRBV20-1 and TRBJ2-4; TRBD2 matches at 13 bases. Sample: blood. The CDR3 DNA follows: TGCAGTGCCTTCTCTTTGACTAGCGGGAGGTTCGGAAACATTCAGTACTTC. Translating it yields CSAFSLTSGRFGNIQYF.